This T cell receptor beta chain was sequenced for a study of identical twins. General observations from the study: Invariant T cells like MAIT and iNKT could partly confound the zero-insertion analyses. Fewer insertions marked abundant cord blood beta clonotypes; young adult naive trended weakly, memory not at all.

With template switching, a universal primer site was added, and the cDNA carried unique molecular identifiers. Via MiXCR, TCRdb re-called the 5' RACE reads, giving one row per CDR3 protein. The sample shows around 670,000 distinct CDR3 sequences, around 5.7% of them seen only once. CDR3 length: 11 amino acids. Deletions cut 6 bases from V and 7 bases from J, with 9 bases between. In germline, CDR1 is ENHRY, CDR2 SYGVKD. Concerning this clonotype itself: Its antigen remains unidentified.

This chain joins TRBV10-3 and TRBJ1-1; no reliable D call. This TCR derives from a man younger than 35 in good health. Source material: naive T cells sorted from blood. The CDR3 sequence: CAISIKSEAFF. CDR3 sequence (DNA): TGTGCCATCAGCATCAAAAGTGAAGCTTTCTTT.